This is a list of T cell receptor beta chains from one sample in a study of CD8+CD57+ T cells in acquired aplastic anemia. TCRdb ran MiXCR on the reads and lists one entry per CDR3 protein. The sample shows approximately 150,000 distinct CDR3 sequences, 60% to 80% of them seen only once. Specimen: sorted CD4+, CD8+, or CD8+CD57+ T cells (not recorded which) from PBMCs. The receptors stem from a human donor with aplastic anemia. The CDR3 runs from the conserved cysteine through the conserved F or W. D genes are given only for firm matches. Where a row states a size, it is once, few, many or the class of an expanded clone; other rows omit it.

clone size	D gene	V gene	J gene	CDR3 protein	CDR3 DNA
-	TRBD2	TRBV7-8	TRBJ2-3	CASGGSGATDTQYF	TGTGCCAGCGGCGGGAGCGGGGCCACAGATACGCAGTATTTT
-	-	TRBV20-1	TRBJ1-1	CSARDIKNTEAFF	TGCAGTGCTAGAGATATTAAGAACACTGAAGCTTTCTTT
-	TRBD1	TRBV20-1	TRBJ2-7	CSAGPGQGDYEQYF	TGCAGTGCTGGCCCAGGACAGGGGGACTACGAGCAGTACTTC
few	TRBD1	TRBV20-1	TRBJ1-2	CSARGPDRGIYGYTF	TGCAGTGCTAGAGGACCAGACAGGGGGATATATGGCTACACCTTC
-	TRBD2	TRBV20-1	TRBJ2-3	CSYSLAGGVDTQYF	TGCAGTTACTCACTGGCGGGGGGTGTGGATACGCAGTATTTT
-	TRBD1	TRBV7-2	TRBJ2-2	CASSSRTGGMSDTGELFF	TGTGCCAGCAGCTCCCGGACAGGGGGCATGTCGGACACCGGGGAGCTGTTTTTT
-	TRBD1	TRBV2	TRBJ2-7	CASSELGQGYEQYF	TGTGCCAGCAGTGAACTCGGACAGGGTTACGAGCAGTACTTC
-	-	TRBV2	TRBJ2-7	CASSREGEPYEQYF	TGTGCCAGCAGTAGGGAGGGGGAGCCCTACGAGCAGTACTTC
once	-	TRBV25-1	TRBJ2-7	CASRLSGSYEQYF	TGTGCCAGCAGACTCAGCGGTTCCTACGAGCAGTACTTC
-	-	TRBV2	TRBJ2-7	CASRGVQGGGEQYF	TGTGCCAGCCGGGGAGTTCAGGGGGGCGGCGAGCAGTACTTC
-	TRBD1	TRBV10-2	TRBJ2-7	CASREDRAGYEQYF	TGCGCCAGCAGAGAGGACAGGGCCGGTTACGAGCAGTACTTC
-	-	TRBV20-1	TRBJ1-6	CSAFRVNSPLHF	TGCAGTGCGTTCAGGGTCAATTCACCCCTCCACTTT
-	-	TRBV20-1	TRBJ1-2	CSATLSSGYTF	TGCAGTGCCACCCTATCTAGTGGCTACACCTTC
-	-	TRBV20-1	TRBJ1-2	CSAEGYGGGYTF	TGCAGTGCCGAAGGGTATGGGGGTGGCTACACCTTC
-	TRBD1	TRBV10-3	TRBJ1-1	CAIGTGLLETFF	TGCGCCATCGGGACAGGACTATTGGAAACTTTCTTT
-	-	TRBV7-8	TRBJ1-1	CASSLPGMNTEAFF	TGTGCCAGCAGCTTACCCGGGATGAACACTGAAGCTTTCTTT
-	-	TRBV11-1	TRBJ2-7	CASSLAPVYEQYF	TGTGCCAGCAGCTTAGCCCCAGTTTACGAGCAGTACTTC
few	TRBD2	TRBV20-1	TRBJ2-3	CSLLAGGPDTQYF	TGCAGTCTCCTAGCGGGAGGGCCAGATACGCAGTATTTT
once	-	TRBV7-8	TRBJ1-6	CASSQDRRSPLHF	TGTGCCAGCAGTCAAGACAGGAGGTCACCCCTCCACTTT
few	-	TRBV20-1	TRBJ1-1	CSVGQNTEAFF	TGCAGTGTGGGACAGAACACTGAAGCTTTCTTT
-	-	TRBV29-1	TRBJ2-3	CSVQVDTDTQYF	TGCAGCGTCCAGGTCGACACAGATACGCAGTATTTT
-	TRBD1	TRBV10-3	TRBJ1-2	CAISETGGVDYGYTF	TGTGCCATCAGTGAGACAGGGGGCGTTGACTATGGCTACACCTTC
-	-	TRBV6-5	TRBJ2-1	CASSYSGPYNEQFF	TGTGCCAGCAGTTATAGTGGACCCTACAATGAGCAGTTCTTC
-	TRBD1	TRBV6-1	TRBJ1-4	CASCGQDEKLFF	TGTGCCAGCTGTGGACAGGATGAAAAACTGTTTTTT
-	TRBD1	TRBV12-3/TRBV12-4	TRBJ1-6	CASSLRQGDNSLLHF	TGTGCCAGCAGTTTACGACAGGGCGATAATTCACTCCTCCACTTT
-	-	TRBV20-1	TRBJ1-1	CSARETVNTEAFF	TGCAGTGCTAGGGAGACAGTGAACACTGAAGCTTTCTTT
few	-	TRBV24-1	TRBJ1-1	CATSDTDSRAFF	TGTGCCACCAGTGATACGGACAGTAGGGCTTTCTTT
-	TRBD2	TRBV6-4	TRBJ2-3	CASSDSVGAGGTQYF	TGTGCCAGCAGTGACTCGGTAGGGGCGGGAGGCACGCAGTATTTT
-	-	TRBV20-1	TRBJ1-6	CSARVKGPNSPLHF	TGCAGTGCTAGAGTAAAAGGACCGAATTCACCCCTCCACTTT
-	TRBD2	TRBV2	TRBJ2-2	CASSVFPSGHTGELFF	TGTGCCAGCAGTGTATTCCCTAGCGGTCACACCGGGGAGCTGTTTTTT
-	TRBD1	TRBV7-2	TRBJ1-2	CASSYSGGNGGYTF	TGTGCCAGCAGCTACTCAGGGGGCAACGGTGGCTACACCTTC
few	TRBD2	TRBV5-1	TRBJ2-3	CASSLERAGVSTDTQYF	TGCGCCAGCAGCTTGGAGAGGGCGGGAGTGAGCACAGATACGCAGTATTTT
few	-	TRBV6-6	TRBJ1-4	CASSYIIGAHEKLFF	TGTGCCAGCAGTTACATAATCGGGGCGCATGAAAAACTGTTTTTT
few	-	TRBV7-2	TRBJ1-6	CASSPIGWGGRDSPLHF	TGTGCCAGCAGCCCGATCGGGTGGGGCGGGCGGGATTCACCCCTCCACTTT
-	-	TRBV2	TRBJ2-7	CASSEKSGRAWSSYEQYF	TGTGCCAGCAGTGAGAAGTCTGGGCGGGCCTGGAGCTCCTACGAGCAGTACTTC
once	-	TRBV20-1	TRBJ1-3	CSARVGERTYGNTIYF	TGCAGTGCTAGAGTGGGAGAGAGGACGTATGGAAACACCATATATTTT
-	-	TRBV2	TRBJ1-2	CASSLSGYTF	TGTGCCAGCAGCTTAAGTGGCTACACCTTC
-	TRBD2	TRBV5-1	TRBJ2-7	CASSADSGGFYEQYF	TGCGCCAGCAGCGCCGATAGCGGGGGGTTCTACGAGCAGTACTTC
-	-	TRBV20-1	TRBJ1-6	CSARAGTNNSPLHF	TGCAGTGCTAGAGCCGGGACTAATAATTCACCCCTCCACTTT
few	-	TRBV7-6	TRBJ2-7	CASSTTTGWEQYF	TGTGCCAGCAGCACCACTACTGGCTGGGAGCAGTACTTC
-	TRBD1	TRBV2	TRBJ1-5	CASSGTGSGNQPQHF	TGTGCCAGCAGCGGGACAGGCTCGGGCAATCAGCCCCAGCATTTT
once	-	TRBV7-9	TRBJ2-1	CASSDGLGTGGQFF	TGTGCCAGCAGCGACGGACTGGGCACAGGTGGGCAGTTCTTC